Listed below are T cell receptor beta chains from one sample, sequenced in a study of blood T cells in healthy people across ages. TCRdb analysed the 5' RACE reads with MiXCR anew, one entry per CDR3 protein. This table has 540,000 or so distinct CDR3 sequences, 27% appearing once. The sequencing input was blood. These receptors were obtained from a woman in her sixties or seventies in good health. Each CDR3 is given with its conserved first and last residue. D genes are given only for firm matches. A row's size may be missing; if present it is once, few, many or a size class.

>TRBD2|TRBV4-3|TRBJ2-3|NA
TGCGCCAGCAGCCAATCTGGACTAGCGGGGGGTGGAGATACGCAGTATTTT
CASSQSGLAGGGDTQYF
>TRBD1|TRBV3-1|TRBJ2-5|few
TGTGCCAGCAGCCAAGGGGTGTCGACAGGGGGATACTTC
CASSQGVSTGGYF
>NA|TRBV29-1|TRBJ1-4|NA
TGCAGCGTTGGGGACGGTGAAAAACTGTTTTTT
CSVGDGEKLFF
>TRBD2|TRBV7-8|TRBJ2-4|NA
TGTGCCAGCAGCTTTACGGGGGGAGGGAAAAACATTCAGTACTTC
CASSFTGGGKNIQYF
>NA|TRBV7-2|TRBJ2-1|NA
TGTGCCAGCAGCTTCTGGGGTGAGCAGTTCTTC
CASSFWGEQFF
>TRBD2|TRBV3-1|TRBJ2-5|NA
TGTGCCAGCAGCCAAACTTTTAGCGGGGGGCTCGAAAAGACCCAGTACTTC
CASSQTFSGGLEKTQYF
>NA|TRBV2|TRBJ2-1|NA
TGTGCTAGCAGTGAAGAGGGATACAATGAGCAGTTCTTC
CASSEEGYNEQFF
>NA|TRBV11-2|TRBJ2-3|few
TGTGCCAGCAGCTCCCTCTGGGGGGGGGCCAGCACAGATACGCAGTATTTT
CASSSLWGGASTDTQYF
>NA|TRBV29-1|TRBJ1-1|NA
TGCAGCGTTGAAGGGAGTGGCACTGAAGCTTTCTTT
CSVEGSGTEAFF
>NA|TRBV4-1|TRBJ1-1|few
TGCGCCAGCAGCCAAGGCTGGGGGCGGGTGAACACTGAAGCTTTCTTT
CASSQGWGRVNTEAFF
>TRBD2|TRBV14|TRBJ2-1|few
TGTGCCAGCAGCAACCGTAGGGGACTAGCGGGGCTTCCATCCTACAATGAGCAGTTCTTC
CASSNRRGLAGLPSYNEQFF
>NA|TRBV18|TRBJ1-2|few
TGTGCCAGCTCATCTTGGACGGCCGTTCTACCTAACTATGGCTACACCTTC
CASSSWTAVLPNYGYTF